A selection of T cell receptor beta chains follows, all from one sample in a study of T cell clonotyping in hematopoietic cell transplantation. TCRdb's copy holds only in-frame clones and misses some; the assay was immunoSEQ multiplex PCR. The profile shows about 27,000 clones, around 70% of them singletons. The input for sequencing was peripheral blood mononuclear cells, taken before stem cell transplant. The receptor set was obtained from a man aged 50 or older with myelodysplastic syndrome. Some clones in this sample may be carry-over from other donors' samples. The CDR3 runs from the conserved cysteine through the conserved F or W. D genes are given only for firm matches. Clone sizes are given selectively: once, few, many, or a class where the clone is expanded.

cdr3_aa cdr3_nt j_call v_call clone_size d_call
CASSQGAGGDTQYF TGTGCCAGCAGCCAAGGAGCGGGAGGAGATACGCAGTATTTT TRBJ2-3 TRBV4-2 . TRBD2
CASSSLAGGLGGELFF TGTGCCAGCAGTTCCCTGGCGGGAGGGTTAGGCGGGGAGCTGTTTTTT TRBJ2-2 TRBV27 once TRBD2
CAWSPGENTEAFF TGTGCCTGGAGTCCGGGGGAGAACACTGAAGCTTTCTTT TRBJ1-1 TRBV30 . .
CAWSVAGARTDTQYF TGTGCCTGGAGTGTAGCGGGGGCTAGAACAGATACGCAGTATTTT TRBJ2-3 TRBV30 . TRBD2
CASSSGTSGGYEQYF TGTGCCAGCAGCTCCGGGACTAGCGGGGGTTACGAGCAGTACTTC TRBJ2-7 TRBV7-6 . TRBD2
CASSSSGTTYEQYF TGTGCCAGCAGCTCTTCCGGGACAACCTACGAGCAGTACTTC TRBJ2-7 TRBV6-5 . .
CAWSGGSHGYTF TGTGCCTGGAGTGGCGGATCTCATGGCTACACCTTC TRBJ1-2 TRBV30 . .
CASSFHRQTEAFF TGTGCCAGCAGTTTCCATCGTCAGACTGAAGCTTTCTTT TRBJ1-1 TRBV28 once .
CASSSKRGYTDTQYF TGTGCCAGCAGCTCAAAGCGGGGCTACACAGATACGCAGTATTTT TRBJ2-3 TRBV7-2 . TRBD2
CASSYGQIGQPQHF TGTGCCAGCAGTTATGGGCAAATCGGTCAGCCCCAGCATTTT TRBJ1-5 TRBV6-5 . .